The clone carrying this TCR beta chain was observed once. Its antigen is currently unknown. The PCR had 60 Vbeta and 13 Jbeta primers. Some clones are missing from TCRdb's copy, which holds only in-frame ones; the method was immunoSEQ multiplex PCR. The sample yields some 170,000 clones, around 83% seen once. The data originate from a study of cytomegalovirus exposure and HLA in healthy donors. The V gene lost 0 bases and the J gene lost 2 bases, with 7 bases spanning the gap. CDR1 is MNHEY, CDR2 SMNVEV, per germline (reference sequence). The CDR3 contains 14 residues. Samples came from healthy bone marrow donors. Whole-study results and caveats: It was shown in a later analysis that HLA-associated TCR beta chains were more clonally expanded than other, equally common chains. The investigators catalogued 180 or so TCR beta chains as cytomegalovirus-associated. A later analysis linked a missense variant in DCLRE1C to the trimming of TCR beta V and J genes.

This TCR was recovered from a girl aged 2 to 9 in good health and CMV-seropositive. The chain couples TRBV27 to TRBJ2-5, with TRBD1 as a possible D gene (6 bases). Source material: PBMCs. In DNA, the CDR3 is TGTGCCAGCAGTTTATCTCAGGGGCAAGAGACCCAGTACTTC. This encodes CASSLSQGQETQYF.